The 28 T cell receptor beta chains listed next were all sequenced from one sample in a study of OX40 agonist ivuxolimab in advanced cancers. Clones were read by immunoSEQ multiplex PCR, and TCRdb kept only the in-frame ones, dropping some. Counted here are 40,000 to 45,000 clones, more than 70% occurring once; the ten biggest clones make up around an eighth. Material: CD4+ or CD8+ T cells sorted from blood, obtained in a trial of the OX40 agonist ivuxolimab. These receptors were taken from an adult with an advanced solid tumor such as melanoma, head and neck, liver or kidney cancer.

The V call is TRBV4-1, the J call TRBJ1-1; possible D gene TRBD1, 6 bases. V was pared by 5 bases and J by 2 bases, with 12 bases between. CDR3 size: 14 residues. Germline CDR1 reads MGHRA; CDR2 reads YSYEKL. The CDR3 protein is CASSATTGNTEAFF. The CDR3 bases are TGCGCCAGCAGCGCCACGACAGGAAACACTGAAGCTTTCTTT.

The CDR3 sequence: CASSLRGQGFHQPQHF. The CDR3 DNA sequence: TGTGCCAGCAGCTTAAGAGGGCAGGGGTTTCACCAGCCCCAGCATTTT. The gene calls are TRBV11-2 and TRBJ1-5; possibly TRBD1 for D (6 bases). Germline V gives CDR1 SGHAT, CDR2 FQNNGV. V was pared by 2 bases and J by 7 bases, with 18 bases between. The CDR3 consists of 16 residues.

This clone was found once. The chain links TRBV2 to TRBJ2-7, with 10 nucleotides matching TRBD1. The CDR3 has 16 amino acids. Germline values: CDR1 SNHLY, CDR2 FYNNEI. Trimming removed 6 bases from V and 4 bases from J; junction bases left unmatched: 12. The CDR3 sequence: CASRESIRDRGYEQYF. The DNA for the CDR3 is TGTGCCAGCAGAGAGAGTATCCGGGACAGGGGTTACGAGCAGTACTTC.

The chain links TRBV19 to TRBJ1-3; no reliable D call. V was clipped by 3 bases and J by 4 bases, with 13 bases between them. CDR3 length: 15 residues. The V gene's germline CDR1 is LNHDA and CDR2 SQIVND (reference sequence). The CDR3, as DNA: TGTGCCAGTAGTATTCTTCCAGATTCCGGAAACACCATATATTTT. It translates to CASSILPDSGNTIYF.

The genes are TRBV19 and TRBJ1-5; 10 nucleotides line up with TRBD1. From germline, CDR1 is LNHDA and CDR2 SQIVND (reference sequence). The trim removed 5 bases at V and 4 bases at J, leaving 8 bases unmatched. The CDR3 extends over 16 amino acids. This CDR3 is CASSSTGQGRNQPQHF. CDR3 nucleotides: TGTGCCAGTAGTTCTACGGGACAGGGGAGAAATCAGCCCCAGCATTTT.

J is TRBJ2-2 and V is TRBV5-8; TRBD2 aligns across 8 bases. This CDR3 has 16 amino acids. V lost 4 bases, J lost 2 bases, and 7 bases stayed unmatched. Germline V gene sequence: CDR1 SGHTS, CDR2 YDEGEE. CDR3 sequence reads: CASSDQRGTNTGELFF. The CDR3 nucleotides are TGTGCCAGCAGCGACCAGCGGGGGACCAACACCGGGGAGCTGTTTTTT.

The rearrangement joins TRBV5-4 to TRBJ2-7; 10 bases map to TRBD2. From germline, CDR1 is SGHNT and CDR2 YYREEE (reference sequence). The CDR3 covers 14 residues. The V segment lost 1 base and the J segment 6 bases; nucleotides outside the gene matches: 4. The CDR3 region has the DNA TGTGCCAGCAGCTTGAAGTCTAGCGGGGGCGAGCAGTACTTC. Translated: CASSLKSSGGEQYF.

The genes are TRBV27 and TRBJ2-2; TRBD1 agrees at 9 bases. With 3 bases clipped from V and 7 bases from J, the junction kept 3 bases outside the gene matches. Germline values: CDR1 MNHEY, CDR2 SMNVEV (reference sequence). The CDR3 is made up of 14 amino acids. Here the CDR3 reads CASSLDRGHGELFF. The CDR3 nucleotides are TGTGCCAGCAGTTTGGACAGGGGACACGGGGAGCTGTTTTTT.

The chain is built from TRBV28 and TRBJ2-5; D gene uncertain. The end of the DNA fits TRBJ2-7 better, so the J call may be wrong. The CDR3 length is 13 residues. The V gene's germline CDR1 is MDHEN and CDR2 SYDVKM. The CDR3 region has the DNA TGTGCCAGCAGTTTAACATTGAGGTTCGAGCAGTACTTC. It translates to CASSLTLRFEQYF.

The J gene is TRBJ1-2, the V gene TRBV7-1, with D possibly matching TRBD1 (5 bases). Being an ORF, TRBV7-1 has a function that is uncertain. There are 14 residues in the CDR3. V dropped 4 bases and J dropped 2 bases, with 11 bases sitting between them. The CDR3 coding sequence is TGTGCCAGCAGCTTCCAGACAGAGAACTATGGCTACACCTTC. Translation gives CASSFQTENYGYTF.

The rearrangement links TRBV13 to TRBJ2-2; TRBD1 might be the D (5 bases). The germline V and J ends were trimmed by 5 bases and 1 base, with 5 bases remaining between them. The CDR3 length is 13 residues. The V gene's germline CDR1 is PRHDT and CDR2 FYEKMQ (reference sequence). The CDR3, as DNA: TGTGCCAGCAGCACAGGGAACACCGGGGAGCTGTTTTTT. This codes for CASSTGNTGELFF.

This clone has just a few counts. The chain has TRBV4-1 and TRBJ2-1, with 13 bases lining up with TRBD2. The V gene end was trimmed by 4 bases and the J gene end by 3 bases; junction bases not matched to a gene: 6. The CDR3 runs 17 residues. Looked up from germline, CDR1 is MGHRA and CDR2 is YSYEKL. The CDR3, as DNA: TGCGCCAGCAGCCCGGGACTAGCGGGGCAGCTCTACAATGAGCAGTTCTTC. The encoded protein is CASSPGLAGQLYNEQFF.

The chain joins TRBV4-1 to TRBJ1-5; 10 nucleotides agree with TRBD1. J was trimmed by 6 bases and V by 0 bases; bases with no gene match: 8. This CDR3 has 17 residues. The germline V gene has CDR1 MGHRA and CDR2 YSYEKL. CDR3 sequence reads: CASSQEGRTGGFQPQHF. CDR3 nucleotide sequence: TGCGCCAGCAGCCAAGAAGGGCGGACAGGGGGGTTTCAGCCCCAGCATTTT.

V usage is TRBV18 and J usage is TRBJ2-2; D gene ambiguous. The germline V gene encodes CDR1 KGHSH and CDR2 LQKENI. V was trimmed by 2 bases and J by 6 bases, leaving 10 bases between them. CDR3 length: 14 amino acids. CDR3 amino acids: CASSPSGRAGELFF. CDR3 sequence (DNA): TGTGCCAGCTCACCATCTGGAAGGGCCGGGGAGCTGTTTTTT.

CDR3 sequence (DNA): TGTGCCAGCAGCTTAGGACAGGGGGCCTCAACTAATGAAAAACTGTTTTTT. Protein product: CASSLGQGASTNEKLFF. The chain has TRBV7-9 and TRBJ1-4, with 10 nucleotides matching TRBD1. CDR3 length equals 17 residues. From germline, CDR1 is SEHNR and CDR2 FQNEAQ (reference sequence). After removal of 1 base from V and 0 bases from J, the junction contained 2 bases not matched to a gene. Full variable domain (remainder filled in from reference TRBV7-9 and TRBJ1-4): DTGVSQNPRHKITKRGQNVTFRCDPISEHNRLYWYRQTLGQGPEFLTYFQNEAQLEKSRLLSDRFSAERPKGSFSTLEIQRTEQGDSAMYLCASSLGQGASTNEKLFFGSGTQLSVL.

This clone has more than one count but fewer than ten. The chain has TRBV19 and TRBJ1-2; D not certain. V shed 4 bases and J shed 5 bases, with 8 bases lying between them. The V gene's germline CDR1 is LNHDA and CDR2 SQIVND (reference sequence). CDR3 length: 12 residues. In nucleotides, the CDR3 is TGTGCCAGTAGTAACGGAGGATATGGCTACACCTTC. It is translated as CASSNGGYGYTF. Full variable domain (missing parts from reference TRBV19 and TRBJ1-2): DGGITQSPKYLFRKEGQNVTLSCEQNLNHDAMYWYRQDPGQGLRLIYYSQIVNDFQKGDIAEGYSVSREKKESFPLTVTSAQKNPTAFYLCASSNGGYGYTFGSGTRLTVV.

This chain joins TRBV2 and TRBJ2-3; D gene uncertain. With 6 bases removed from V and 0 bases from J, the gap between germline ends came to 4 bases. The CDR3 is 12 amino acids. Looked up from germline, CDR1 is SNHLY and CDR2 is FYNNEI. CDR3 coding DNA: TGTGCCAGCAGCTTAAGCACAGATACGCAGTATTTT. It specifies CASSLSTDTQYF.

V and J are TRBV5-6 and TRBJ2-1; 9 bases match TRBD2. The CDR3 totals 14 residues. Germline CDR1 reads SGHDT; CDR2 reads YYEEEE. The trim removed 4 bases at V and 10 bases at J, leaving 9 bases unmatched. The DNA of the CDR3 is TGTGCCAGCAGCCCCACACCGCTAGCGGGAGAGCAGTTCTTC. Translating gives CASSPTPLAGEQFF. Supplemented by reference TRBV5-6 and TRBJ2-1, the full variable domain reads DAGVTQSPTHLIKTRGQQVTLRCSPKSGHDTVSWYQQALGQGPQFIFQYYEEEERQRGNFPDRFSGHQFPNYSSELNVNALLLGDSALYLCASSPTPLAGEQFFGPGTRLTVL.

This clone was counted only a few times. The chain uses TRBV27 and TRBJ2-2; no clear D. Germline loops: CDR1 MNHEY, CDR2 SMNVEV (reference sequence). The germline V and J ends were trimmed by 4 bases and 7 bases, with 13 bases remaining between them. The CDR3 has 14 amino acids. CDR3 region: CASSSRLLGGELFF. CDR3 nucleotide sequence: TGTGCCAGCAGTTCCCGTTTATTGGGCGGGGAGCTGTTTTTT.

Points on this clone: The same CDR3 arises from other DNA sequences in this sample as well. The V call is TRBV29-1, the J call TRBJ1-5; D perhaps matches TRBD1 (5 bases). V lost 5 bases and J 7 bases, leaving 15 bases between the germline ends. CDR3 length: 13 residues. Germline loops: CDR1 SQVTM, CDR2 ANQGSEA. CDR3 in amino acids: CSVSWTGGQPQHF. CDR3 nucleotides: TGCAGCGTTTCCTGGACCGGGGGACAGCCCCAGCATTTT.

The chain is built from TRBV7-3 and TRBJ2-7; D remains unclear. Germline CDR1 SGHTA, CDR2 FQGTGA. V dropped 2 bases and J dropped 3 bases, with 5 bases sitting between them. This CDR3 contains 12 residues. CDR3 loop: CASSLSDYEQYF. CDR3 sequence (DNA): TGTGCCAGCAGCTTATCAGACTACGAGCAGTACTTC.

As regards this clone: The junction and the germline gene differ at one end; a read error may be behind it. V and J are TRBV19 and TRBJ2-4, with D possibly TRBD1 on 6 matching bases. Germline V gene lookup returns CDR1 LNHDA and CDR2 SQIVND (reference sequence). The CDR3 consists of 12 residues. CDR3 DNA: TGTGCCAGTAGTATTCTACAGGGTTTCCCGTCCTTC. Translating it yields CASSILQGFPSF.

This clone came up a few times. J is TRBJ2-1 and V is TRBV6-5, with TRBD1 matching 11 bases. The germline V gene encodes CDR1 MNHEY and CDR2 SVGAGI. The CDR3 spans 15 residues. J lost 8 bases, V lost 2 bases, and 5 bases had no gene match. The CDR3 nucleotides are TGTGCCAGCAGTTACAAGGGACAGGGGGGGCATGAGCAGTTCTTC. Protein sequence: CASSYKGQGGHEQFF.

This chain links TRBV11-2 with TRBJ1-6, with D possibly matching TRBD1 (6 bases). CDR3 length: 13 amino acids. Germline V gene lookup returns CDR1 SGHAT and CDR2 FQNNGV. Trimming removed 5 bases at V and 10 bases at J, with 12 bases between. CDR3 nucleotide sequence: TGTGCCAGCAGCGCCCACAGGGAATCACCCCTCCACTTT. It is translated as CASSAHRESPLHF.

The chain couples TRBV4-1 to TRBJ2-1; perhaps TRBD2 as D (5 bases). CDR3 length: 17 amino acids. V lost 0 bases and J lost 1, with 13 bases in between. In germline, CDR1 is MGHRA, CDR2 YSYEKL. The CDR3: CASSQDGRGRSYNEQFF. CDR3 sequence (DNA): TGCGCCAGCAGCCAAGATGGGAGAGGTCGGTCCTACAATGAGCAGTTCTTC.

This clone was recorded once. V gene TRBV7-3 combines with J gene TRBJ2-5, with a possible D match to TRBD2 (5 bases). The germline CDR1 and CDR2 sequences are SGHTA and FQGTGA. The CDR3 loop spans 14 amino acids. V lost 4 bases, J lost 5 bases, and 14 bases lay in between. This CDR3 is CASSWSGRAETQYF. CDR3 bases: TGTGCCAGCAGCTGGAGCGGTAGGGCCGAGACCCAGTACTTC.

V usage is TRBV10-3 and J usage is TRBJ1-5; D is undetermined. From germline, CDR1 is ENHRY and CDR2 SYGVKD. Trimming shortened V by 9 bases and J by 4 bases, and 19 bases separated the two germline ends. This CDR3 comprises 15 residues. The CDR3 DNA reads as TGTGCCATAGGACCGGGAACAGCCCTAAATCAGCCCCAGCATTTT. The encoded protein is CAIGPGTALNQPQHF.

V usage is TRBV4-1 and J usage is TRBJ1-6; no clear D gene. This CDR3 region has 17 residues. The V end lost 3 bases, the J end lost 6 bases, and 18 bases lay between the germline ends. Germline CDR1 MGHRA, CDR2 YSYEKL. CDR3 loop: CASSQVGTTHGNSPLHF. The CDR3 nucleotides are TGCGCCAGCAGCCAGGTGGGAACAACCCATGGTAATTCACCCCTCCACTTT.